Sequencing of this TCR beta chain was carried out in a study of cytomegalovirus exposure and HLA in healthy donors. About the research overall: There were about 85 million unique TCRs (from HLA-typed donors) in an early data release.

Primers: 60 Vbeta forward and 13 Jbeta reverse. Libraries were prepared by immunoSEQ multiplex PCR; TCRdb keeps only in-frame clonotypes and omits some of them. In the table there are about 190,000 clones, over 80% of which are singletons. Trimming cost V 0 bases and J 15 bases, with 9 bases left between them. This CDR3 has 12 amino acids. CDR1 is MRHNA and CDR2 is SNTAGT in the germline V gene. The sequencing sample was made of PBMCs. The receptor was derived from a man aged 25 to 40 in good health and CMV-seronegative. The rearrangement uses TRBV6-4 and TRBJ1-6; D gene unclear. The CDR3 is CASSDSDKILHF. CDR3 DNA: TGTGCCAGCAGTGACTCTGACAAAATCCTCCACTTT.